The rows below give T cell receptor beta chains drawn from one sample of a study of T cells after yellow fever vaccination. TCRdb reprocessed the 5' RACE reads via MiXCR and lists one record per CDR3 protein. The data contain 550,000 to 750,000 distinct CDR3 sequences, about 13% of them singletons. The starting material was PBMCs, obtained on the day of the yellow fever booster vaccination. These receptors were taken from a young man who received the YFV17D yellow fever vaccine. CDR3s include the opening cysteine and the closing phenylalanine or tryptophan. The order of the fields is clone size, D gene, J gene, V gene, CDR3 DNA, CDR3 protein. A D gene is named only where the DNA matches it firmly. Clone sizes are given selectively: once, few, many, or a class where the clone is expanded.

many | . | TRBJ2-7 | TRBV7-2 | TGTGCCAGCAGCTTTACAGGGTACTACGAGCAGTACTTC | CASSFTGYYEQYF
few | . | TRBJ1-4 | TRBV5-1 | TGCGCCAGCAGCTTGGGTTTTGGCTTAACTAATGAAAAACTGTTTTTT | CASSLGFGLTNEKLFF
. | . | TRBJ2-1 | TRBV27 | TGTGCCAGCAGTTTATCTGCCGGGGTTAATGAGCAGTTCTTC | CASSLSAGVNEQFF
few | TRBD1 | TRBJ2-7 | TRBV20-1 | TGCAGTGCTCCGGGACAGGGTTACGAGCAGTACTTC | CSAPGQGYEQYF
few | . | TRBJ1-1 | TRBV3-1 | TGTGCCAGCAGCCAAACGTATCGCACTGAAGCTTTCTTT | CASSQTYRTEAFF
. | . | TRBJ1-1 | TRBV20-1 | TGCAGTGCTAGCCGAGGCCGAATGGGCACTGAAGCTTTCTTT | CSASRGRMGTEAFF
. | . | TRBJ1-4 | TRBV27 | TGTGCCAGCAGTCCCGGGACAACCAATTATGAAAAACTGTTTTTT | CASSPGTTNYEKLFF
. | TRBD1 | TRBJ2-1 | TRBV20-1 | TGCAGTGCTAACGACAGGGTTGAGCAGTTCTTC | CSANDRVEQFF
. | . | TRBJ1-2 | TRBV5-1 | TGCGCCAGCAGCTTGGTGGTAGGGGACCACTATGGCTACACCTTC | CASSLVVGDHYGYTF
few | TRBD2 | TRBJ2-7 | TRBV7-2 | TGTGCCAGCAGCTTAGTCGCAGCGGGAGGGCGACAGCAGTACTTC | CASSLVAAGGRQQYF
. | TRBD2 | TRBJ2-1 | TRBV20-1 | TGCAGTGCTAGAGAACCGTCGCGGGAGTCCTACAATGAGCAGTTCTTC | CSAREPSRESYNEQFF
few | . | TRBJ2-3 | TRBV20-1 | TGCAGTGCTCGACCCCCGGGGGTGGTCACAGATACGCAGTATTTT | CSARPPGVVTDTQYF
. | . | TRBJ2-1 | TRBV10-3 | TGTGCCACCTCAGCGGAACCCCTCAATGAGCAGTTCTTC | CATSAEPLNEQFF
. | TRBD1 | TRBJ2-1 | TRBV24-1 | TGTGCCACCAGTGATTTGCAGGCCGGACAGGATGAGCAGTTCTTC | CATSDLQAGQDEQFF